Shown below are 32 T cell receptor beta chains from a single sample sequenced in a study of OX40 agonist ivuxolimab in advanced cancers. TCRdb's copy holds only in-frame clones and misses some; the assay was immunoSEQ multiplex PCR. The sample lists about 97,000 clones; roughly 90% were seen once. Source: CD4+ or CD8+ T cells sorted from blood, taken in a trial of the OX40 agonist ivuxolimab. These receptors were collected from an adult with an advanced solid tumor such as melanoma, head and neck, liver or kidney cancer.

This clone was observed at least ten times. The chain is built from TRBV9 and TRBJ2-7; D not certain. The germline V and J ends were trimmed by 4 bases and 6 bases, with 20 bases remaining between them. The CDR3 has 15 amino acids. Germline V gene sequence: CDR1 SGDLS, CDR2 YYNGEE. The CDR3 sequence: CASSRGGGLSIEQYF. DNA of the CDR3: TGTGCCAGCAGCCGAGGCGGCGGTCTTAGCATCGAGCAGTACTTC.

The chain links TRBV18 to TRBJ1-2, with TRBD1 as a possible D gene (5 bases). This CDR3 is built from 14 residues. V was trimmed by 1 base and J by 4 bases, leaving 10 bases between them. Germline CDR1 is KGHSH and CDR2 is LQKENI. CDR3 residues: CASSPLTALYGYTF. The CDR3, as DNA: TGTGCCAGCTCACCACTGACAGCCCTCTATGGCTACACCTTC.

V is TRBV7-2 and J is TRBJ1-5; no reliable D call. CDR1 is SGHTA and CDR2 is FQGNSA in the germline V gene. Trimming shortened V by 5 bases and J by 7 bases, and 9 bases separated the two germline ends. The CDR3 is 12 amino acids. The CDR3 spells CASSRVGQPQHF. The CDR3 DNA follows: TGTGCCAGCAGCCGAGTAGGACAGCCCCAGCATTTT.

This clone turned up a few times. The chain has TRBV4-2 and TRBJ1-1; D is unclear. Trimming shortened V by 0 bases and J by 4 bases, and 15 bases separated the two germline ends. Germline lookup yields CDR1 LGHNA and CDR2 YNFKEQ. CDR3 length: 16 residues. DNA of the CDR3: TGTGCCAGCAGCCAAGATATGGCTCCTCGGATCACTGAAGCTTTCTTT. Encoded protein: CASSQDMAPRITEAFF.

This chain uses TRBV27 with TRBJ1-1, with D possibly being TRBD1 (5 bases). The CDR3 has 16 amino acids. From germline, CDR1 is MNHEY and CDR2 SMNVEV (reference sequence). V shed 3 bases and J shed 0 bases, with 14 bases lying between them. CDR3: CASSLGPDLMNTEAFF. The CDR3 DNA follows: TGTGCCAGCAGTTTGGGGCCAGACCTAATGAACACTGAAGCTTTCTTT.

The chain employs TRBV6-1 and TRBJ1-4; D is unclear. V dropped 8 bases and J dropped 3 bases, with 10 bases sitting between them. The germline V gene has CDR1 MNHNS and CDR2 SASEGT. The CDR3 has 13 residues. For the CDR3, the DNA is TGTGCCAGCCGGCGGAAGGCTAATGAAAAACTGTTTTTT. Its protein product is CASRRKANEKLFF.

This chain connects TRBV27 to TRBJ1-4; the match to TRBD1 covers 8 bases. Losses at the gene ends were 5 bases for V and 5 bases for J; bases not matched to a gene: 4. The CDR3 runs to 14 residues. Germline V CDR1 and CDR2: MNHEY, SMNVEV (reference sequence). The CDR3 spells CASSRDRSNEKLFF. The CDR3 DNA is TGTGCCAGCAGTAGGGACAGGAGCAATGAAAAACTGTTTTTT.

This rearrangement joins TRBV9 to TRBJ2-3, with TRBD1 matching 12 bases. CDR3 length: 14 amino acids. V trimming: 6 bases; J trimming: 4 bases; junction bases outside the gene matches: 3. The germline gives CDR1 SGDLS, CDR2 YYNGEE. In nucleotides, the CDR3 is TGTGCCAGCAAGGGACAGGGGGCGGCAGATACGCAGTATTTT. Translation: CASKGQGAADTQYF.

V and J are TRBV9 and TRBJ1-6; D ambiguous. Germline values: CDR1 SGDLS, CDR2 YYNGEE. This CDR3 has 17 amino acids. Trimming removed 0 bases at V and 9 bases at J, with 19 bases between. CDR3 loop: CASSVESRPSRLSPLHF. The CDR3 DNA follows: TGTGCCAGCAGCGTAGAAAGCAGGCCAAGCAGGCTTTCACCCCTCCACTTT.

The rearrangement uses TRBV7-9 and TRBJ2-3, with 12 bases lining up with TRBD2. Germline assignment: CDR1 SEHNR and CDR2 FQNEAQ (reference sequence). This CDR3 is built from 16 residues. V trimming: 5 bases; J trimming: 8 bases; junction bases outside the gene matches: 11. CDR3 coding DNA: TGTGCCAGCAGCCAGATCCGACTAGCGGGAGTATCTACGCAGTATTTT. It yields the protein CASSQIRLAGVSTQYF. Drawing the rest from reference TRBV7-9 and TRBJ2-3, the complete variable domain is DTGVSQNPRHKITKRGQNVTFRCDPISEHNRLYWYRQTLGQGPEFLTYFQNEAQLEKSRLLSDRFSAERPKGSFSTLEIQRTEQGDSAMYLCASSQIRLAGVSTQYFGPGTRLTVL.

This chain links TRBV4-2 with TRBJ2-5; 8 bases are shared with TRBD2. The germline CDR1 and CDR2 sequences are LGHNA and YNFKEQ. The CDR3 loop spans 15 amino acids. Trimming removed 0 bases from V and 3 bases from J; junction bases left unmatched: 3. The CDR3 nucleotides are TGTGCCAGCAGCCAAGAAACTAGCGGAGAAGAGACCCAGTACTTC. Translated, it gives CASSQETSGEETQYF.

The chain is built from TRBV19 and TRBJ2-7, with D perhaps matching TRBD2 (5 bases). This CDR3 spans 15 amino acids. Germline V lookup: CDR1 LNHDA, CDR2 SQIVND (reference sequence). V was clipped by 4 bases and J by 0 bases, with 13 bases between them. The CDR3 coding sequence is TGTGCCAGTAGTACTGGTAGCGCAAGCTCCTACGAGCAGTACTTC. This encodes CASSTGSASSYEQYF.

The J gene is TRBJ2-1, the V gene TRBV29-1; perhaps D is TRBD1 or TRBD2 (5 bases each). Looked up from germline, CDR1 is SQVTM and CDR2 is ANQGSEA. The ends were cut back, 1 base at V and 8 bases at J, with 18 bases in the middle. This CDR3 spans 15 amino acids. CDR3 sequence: CSVEVLGERLDEQFF. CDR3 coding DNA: TGCAGCGTTGAAGTTTTGGGGGAAAGGCTCGATGAGCAGTTCTTC.

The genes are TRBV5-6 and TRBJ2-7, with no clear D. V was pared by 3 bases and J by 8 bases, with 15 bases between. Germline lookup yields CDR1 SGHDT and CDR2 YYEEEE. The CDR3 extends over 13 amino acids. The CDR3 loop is CASSSPVSPQQYF. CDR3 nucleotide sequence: TGTGCCAGCAGCTCGCCGGTTTCCCCTCAGCAGTACTTC.

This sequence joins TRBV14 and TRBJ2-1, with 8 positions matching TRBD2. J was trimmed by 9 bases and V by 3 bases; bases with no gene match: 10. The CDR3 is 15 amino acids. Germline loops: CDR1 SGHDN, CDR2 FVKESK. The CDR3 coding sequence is TGTGCCAGCAGCCAGCGGGGGGTCCCGCAGGGTGAGCAGTTCTTC. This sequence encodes CASSQRGVPQGEQFF.

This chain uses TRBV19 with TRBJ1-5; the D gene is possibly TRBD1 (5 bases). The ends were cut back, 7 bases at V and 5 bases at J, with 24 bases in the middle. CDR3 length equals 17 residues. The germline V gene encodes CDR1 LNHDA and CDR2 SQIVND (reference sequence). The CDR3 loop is CASTDRIGFAEDQPQHF. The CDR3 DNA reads TGTGCCAGTACCGACAGAATCGGGTTTGCAGAGGATCAGCCCCAGCATTTT.

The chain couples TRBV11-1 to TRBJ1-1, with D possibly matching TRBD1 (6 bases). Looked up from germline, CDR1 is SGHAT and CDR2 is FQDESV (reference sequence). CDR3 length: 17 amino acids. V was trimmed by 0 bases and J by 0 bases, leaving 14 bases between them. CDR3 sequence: CASSLASRGTLNTEAFF. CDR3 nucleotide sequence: TGTGCCAGCAGCTTAGCCTCGAGGGGGACCTTGAACACTGAAGCTTTCTTT.

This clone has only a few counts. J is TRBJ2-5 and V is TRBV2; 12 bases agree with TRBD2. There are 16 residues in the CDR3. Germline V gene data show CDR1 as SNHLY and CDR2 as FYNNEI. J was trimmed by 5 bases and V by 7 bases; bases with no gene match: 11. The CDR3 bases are TGTGCCAGCAACCACCAACTAGCGGGGGGTGGCGAGACCCAGTACTTC. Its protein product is CASNHQLAGGGETQYF.

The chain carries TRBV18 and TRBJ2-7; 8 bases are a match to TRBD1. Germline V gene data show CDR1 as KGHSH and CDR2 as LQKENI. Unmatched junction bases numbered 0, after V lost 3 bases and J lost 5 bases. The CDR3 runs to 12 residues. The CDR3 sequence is CASSPDRDEQYF. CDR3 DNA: TGTGCCAGCTCACCGGACAGGGACGAGCAGTACTTC.

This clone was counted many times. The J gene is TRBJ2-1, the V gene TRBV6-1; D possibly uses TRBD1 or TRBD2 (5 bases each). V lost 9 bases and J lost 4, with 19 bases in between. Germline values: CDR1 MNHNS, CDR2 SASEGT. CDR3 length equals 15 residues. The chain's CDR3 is CASATEAGHYNEQFF. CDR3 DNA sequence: TGTGCCAGTGCTACGGAGGCAGGGCATTACAATGAGCAGTTCTTC.

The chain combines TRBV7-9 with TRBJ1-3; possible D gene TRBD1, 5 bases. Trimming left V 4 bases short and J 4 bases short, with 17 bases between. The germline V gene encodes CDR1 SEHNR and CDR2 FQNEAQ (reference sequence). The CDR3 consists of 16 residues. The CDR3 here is CASSSTPGTQGNTIYF. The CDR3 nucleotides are TGTGCCAGCAGCTCCACACCTGGGACGCAAGGAAACACCATATATTTT.

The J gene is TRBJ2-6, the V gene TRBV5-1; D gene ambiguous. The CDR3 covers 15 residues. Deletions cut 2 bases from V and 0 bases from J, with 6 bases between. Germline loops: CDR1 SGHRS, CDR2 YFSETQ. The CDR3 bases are TGCGCCAGCAGCTTTCCTGACTCTGGGGCCAACGTCCTGACTTTC. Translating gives CASSFPDSGANVLTF.

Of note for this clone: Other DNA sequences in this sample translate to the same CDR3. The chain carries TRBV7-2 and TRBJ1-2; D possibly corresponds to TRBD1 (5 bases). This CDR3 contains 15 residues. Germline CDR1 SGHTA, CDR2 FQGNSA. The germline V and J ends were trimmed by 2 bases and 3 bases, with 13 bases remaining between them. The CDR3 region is CASSLWVTGYYGYTF. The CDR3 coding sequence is TGTGCCAGCAGCTTATGGGTAACAGGCTACTATGGCTACACCTTC.

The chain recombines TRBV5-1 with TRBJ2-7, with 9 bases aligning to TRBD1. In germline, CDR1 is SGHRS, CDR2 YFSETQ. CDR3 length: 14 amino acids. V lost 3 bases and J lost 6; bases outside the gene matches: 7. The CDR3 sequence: CASSSGQGLSEQYF. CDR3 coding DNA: TGCGCCAGCAGCTCGGGACAGGGTCTTTCCGAGCAGTACTTC. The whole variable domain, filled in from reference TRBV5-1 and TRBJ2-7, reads KAGVTQTPRYLIKTRGQQVTLSCSPISGHRSVSWYQQTPGQGLQFLFEYFSETQRNKGNFPGRFSGRQFSNSRSEMNVSTLELGDSALYLCASSSGQGLSEQYFGPGTRLTVT.

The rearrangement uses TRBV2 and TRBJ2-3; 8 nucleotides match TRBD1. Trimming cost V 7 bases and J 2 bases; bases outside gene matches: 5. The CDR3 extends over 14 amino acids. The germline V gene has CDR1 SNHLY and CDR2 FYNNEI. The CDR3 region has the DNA TGTGCCAGCAATTACAGGGGGTACACAGATACGCAGTATTTT. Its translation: CASNYRGYTDTQYF.

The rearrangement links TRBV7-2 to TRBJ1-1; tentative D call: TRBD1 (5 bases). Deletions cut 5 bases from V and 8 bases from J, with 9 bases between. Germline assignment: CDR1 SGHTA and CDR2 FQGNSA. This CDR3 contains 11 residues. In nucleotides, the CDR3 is TGTGCCAGCAGCCGGGGACCGGAAGCTTTCTTT. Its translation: CASSRGPEAFF.

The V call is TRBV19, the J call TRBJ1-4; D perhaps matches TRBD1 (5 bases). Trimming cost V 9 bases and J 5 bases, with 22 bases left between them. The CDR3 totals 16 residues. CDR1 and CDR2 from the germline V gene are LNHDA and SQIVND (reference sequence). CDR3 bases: TGTGCCAGCAACTACGGGACCCGAGTCGTAAATGAAAAACTGTTTTTT. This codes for CASNYGTRVVNEKLFF. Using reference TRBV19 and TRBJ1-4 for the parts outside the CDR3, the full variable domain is DGGITQSPKYLFRKEGQNVTLSCEQNLNHDAMYWYRQDPGQGLRLIYYSQIVNDFQKGDIAEGYSVSREKKESFPLTVTSAQKNPTAFYLCASNYGTRVVNEKLFFGSGTQLSVL.

CDR3 sequence (DNA): TGTGCCAGCAGGTCCGCAGGGGGCTCACCCTATGGCTACACCTTC. Residues: CASRSAGGSPYGYTF. J is TRBJ1-2 and V is TRBV28, with TRBD1 matching 8 bases. Germline V lookup: CDR1 MDHEN, CDR2 SYDVKM. The ends lost 6 bases at V and 4 bases at J; junction bases unmatched: 10. The CDR3 has 15 residues.

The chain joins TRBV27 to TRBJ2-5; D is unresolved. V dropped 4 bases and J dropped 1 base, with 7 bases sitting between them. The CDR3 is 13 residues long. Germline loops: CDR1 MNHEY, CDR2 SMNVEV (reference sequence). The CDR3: CASSSVFQETQYF. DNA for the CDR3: TGTGCCAGCAGTTCCGTGTTCCAAGAGACCCAGTACTTC.

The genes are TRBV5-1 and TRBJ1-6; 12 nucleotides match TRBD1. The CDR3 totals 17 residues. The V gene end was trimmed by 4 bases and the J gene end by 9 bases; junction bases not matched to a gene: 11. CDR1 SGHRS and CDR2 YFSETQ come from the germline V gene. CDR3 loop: CASSQTGTGGRGSPLHF. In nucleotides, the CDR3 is TGCGCCAGCAGCCAAACCGGGACAGGGGGCCGCGGTTCACCCCTCCACTTT.

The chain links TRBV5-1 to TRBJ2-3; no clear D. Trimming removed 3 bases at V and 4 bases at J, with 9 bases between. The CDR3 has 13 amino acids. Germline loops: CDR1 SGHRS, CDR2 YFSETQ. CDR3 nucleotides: TGCGCCAGCAGCTGGTCCGGCGCAGATACGCAGTATTTT. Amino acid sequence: CASSWSGADTQYF. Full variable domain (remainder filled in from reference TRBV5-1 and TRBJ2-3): KAGVTQTPRYLIKTRGQQVTLSCSPISGHRSVSWYQQTPGQGLQFLFEYFSETQRNKGNFPGRFSGRQFSNSRSEMNVSTLELGDSALYLCASSWSGADTQYFGPGTRLTVL.

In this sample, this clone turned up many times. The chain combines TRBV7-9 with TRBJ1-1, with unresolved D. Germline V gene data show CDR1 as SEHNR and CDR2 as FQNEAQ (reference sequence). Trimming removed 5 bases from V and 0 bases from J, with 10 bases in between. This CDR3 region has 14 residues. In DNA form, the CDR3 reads TGTGCCAGCAGCCGCGATGAAGTGAACACTGAAGCTTTCTTT. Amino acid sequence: CASSRDEVNTEAFF.